A single T cell receptor beta chain is shown here with its context. Its antigen remains unidentified. This specimen comes from a study of T cell responses to AZD1222 COVID-19 vaccine. The V gene lost 5 bases and the J gene lost 1 base, with 11 bases spanning the gap. The CDR3 loop spans 15 amino acids. Germline CDR1 is MDHEN and CDR2 is SYDVKM. Some clones are missing from TCRdb's copy, which holds only in-frame ones; the method was immunoSEQ multiplex PCR. The data hold approximately 100,000 clones, with roughly 90% observed a single time. Study-level results: Just a handful of AZD1222 recipients were seropositive at baseline. The sample set comprised mostly white British donors with more females, and clonal diversity was possibly underestimated.

The gene calls are TRBV28 and TRBJ2-2; no clear D. The sequences come from peripheral blood, collected on day 0 of MenACWY control vaccination. This TCR came from an adult in good health. The CDR3 DNA sequence: TGTGCCAGCAGTCCACTCGACGGGAACACCGGGGAGCTGTTTTTT. As protein: CASSPLDGNTGELFF.